This TCR beta chain was observed in a study of blood T cell repertoires in COVID-19. Whole-study context: Sites in the United States, Italy and Spain provided acute and convalescent COVID-19 samples.

CDR3 size: 12 residues. Germline trimming cut 7 bases from V and 5 bases from J; bases unmatched to any gene: 4. Germline V CDR1 and CDR2: ENHRY, SYGVKD. Here immunoSEQ multiplex PCR was the method, and the copy in TCRdb shows in-frame clones only, minus some. The table shows more than 120,000 clones, with about 80% occurring only once. The clonotype originates from a human donor in a cohort sampled during active COVID-19. Material for sequencing was peripheral blood. This rearrangement joins TRBV10-3 to TRBJ2-5, with TRBD2 matching 7 bases. CDR3 amino acids: CAITGEGETQYF. CDR3 nucleotides: TGTGCCATCACTGGGGAGGGGGAGACCCAGTACTTC.